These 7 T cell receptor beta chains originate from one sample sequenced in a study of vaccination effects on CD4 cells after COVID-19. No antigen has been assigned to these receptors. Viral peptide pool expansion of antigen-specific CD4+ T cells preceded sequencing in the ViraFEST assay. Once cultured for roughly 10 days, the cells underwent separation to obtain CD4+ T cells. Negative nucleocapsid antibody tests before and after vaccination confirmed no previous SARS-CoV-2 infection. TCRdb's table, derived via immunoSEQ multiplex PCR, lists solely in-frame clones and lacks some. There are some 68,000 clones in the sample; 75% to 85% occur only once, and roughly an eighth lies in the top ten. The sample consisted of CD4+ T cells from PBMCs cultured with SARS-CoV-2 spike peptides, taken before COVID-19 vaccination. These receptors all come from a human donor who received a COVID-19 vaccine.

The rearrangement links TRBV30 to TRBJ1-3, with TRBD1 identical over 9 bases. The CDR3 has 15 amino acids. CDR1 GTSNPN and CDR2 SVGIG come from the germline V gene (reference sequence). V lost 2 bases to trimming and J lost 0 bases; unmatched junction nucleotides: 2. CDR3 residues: CAWSRQGDSGNTIYF. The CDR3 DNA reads TGTGCCTGGAGTAGACAGGGGGACTCTGGAAACACCATATATTTT.

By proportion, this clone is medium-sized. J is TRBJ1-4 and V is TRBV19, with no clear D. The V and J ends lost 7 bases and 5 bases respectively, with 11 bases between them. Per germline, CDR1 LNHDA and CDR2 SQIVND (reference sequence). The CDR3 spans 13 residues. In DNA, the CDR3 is TGTGCCAGTAATTGGCCCTTCAATGAAAAACTGTTTTTT. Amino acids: CASNWPFNEKLFF.

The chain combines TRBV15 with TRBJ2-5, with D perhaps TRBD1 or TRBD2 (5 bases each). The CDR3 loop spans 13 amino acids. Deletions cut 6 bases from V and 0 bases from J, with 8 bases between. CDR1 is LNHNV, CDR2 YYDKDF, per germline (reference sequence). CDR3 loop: CATRGTNQETQYF. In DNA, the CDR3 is TGTGCCACCAGGGGGACCAACCAAGAGACCCAGTACTTC.

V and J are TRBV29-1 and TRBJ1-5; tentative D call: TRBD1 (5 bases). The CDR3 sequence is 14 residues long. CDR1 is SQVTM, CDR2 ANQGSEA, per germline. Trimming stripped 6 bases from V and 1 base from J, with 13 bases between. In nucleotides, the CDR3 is TGCAGCGTCAGGGTTGGGGGGAGCAATCAGCCCCAGCATTTT. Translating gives CSVRVGGSNQPQHF. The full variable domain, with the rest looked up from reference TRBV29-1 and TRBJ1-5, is SAVISQKPSRDICQRGTSLTIQCQVDSQVTMMFWYRQQPGQSLTLIATANQGSEATYESGFVIDKFPISRPNLTFSTLTVSNMSPEDSSIYLCSVRVGGSNQPQHFGDGTRLSIL.

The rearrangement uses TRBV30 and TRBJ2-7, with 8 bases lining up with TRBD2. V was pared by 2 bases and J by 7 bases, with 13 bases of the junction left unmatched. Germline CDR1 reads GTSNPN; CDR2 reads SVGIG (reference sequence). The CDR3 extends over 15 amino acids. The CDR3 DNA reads TGTGCCTGGAGTAAAGACAGGCCGGCGGGGGGAGAGCAGTACGTC. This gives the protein CAWSKDRPAGGEQYV.

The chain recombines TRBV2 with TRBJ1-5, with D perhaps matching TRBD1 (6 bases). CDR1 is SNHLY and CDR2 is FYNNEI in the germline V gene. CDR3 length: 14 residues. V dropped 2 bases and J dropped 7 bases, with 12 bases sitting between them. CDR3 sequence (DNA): TGTGCCAGCAGTGAATCTCTAGGGGGACAGCCCCAGCATTTT. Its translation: CASSESLGGQPQHF.

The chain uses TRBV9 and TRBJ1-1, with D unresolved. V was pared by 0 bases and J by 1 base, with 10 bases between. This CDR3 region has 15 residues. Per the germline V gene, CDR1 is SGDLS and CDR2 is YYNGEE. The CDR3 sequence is CASSVDPDQNTEAFF. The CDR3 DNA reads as TGTGCCAGCAGCGTAGATCCTGACCAGAACACTGAAGCTTTCTTT.